Listed below are T cell receptor beta chains from one sample, sequenced in a study of T cell responses to AZD1222 COVID-19 vaccine. Method: immunoSEQ multiplex PCR; TCRdb's copy keeps in-frame clones and lacks some. The table shows over 120,000 clones, with approximately 89% occurring only once. The sequences come from peripheral blood, collected 28 days after the second AZD1222 dose. The origin of the receptors is an adult who received the AZD1222 COVID-19 vaccine. Both conserved end residues are part of each CDR3. D genes are given only for firm matches. Clone size appears in some rows only: once, few, many, or a class for an expanded clone.

clone_size,j_call,v_call,d_call,cdr3_nt,cdr3_aa
-,TRBJ2-7,TRBV7-9,-,TGTGCCAGCAGCTTCCAGGCCCGCAACCTCTACGAGCAGTACTTC,CASSFQARNLYEQYF
-,TRBJ1-6,TRBV12-3/TRBV12-4,TRBD1,TGTGCCAGCCGGACAGGGGGCTCACCCCTCCACTTT,CASRTGGSPLHF
-,TRBJ2-1,TRBV5-8,-,TGTGCCAGCAGCTTGGGCTCGGGGACGAGGGCGCAGTTCTTC,CASSLGSGTRAQFF
-,TRBJ1-6,TRBV10-2,-,TGCGCCAGCAGTGTGTCAAGGGGAGCCGATTCACCCCTCCACTTT,CASSVSRGADSPLHF
once,TRBJ2-7,TRBV18,TRBD1,TGTGCCAGCTCACCCCCGGGACAGGGAACCTACGAGCAGTACTTC,CASSPPGQGTYEQYF
-,TRBJ2-1,TRBV3-1/TRBV3-2,TRBD2,TGTGCCAGCAGTCACGCAAATAGCGGGAGGGCCTATGAGCAGTTCTTC,CASSHANSGRAYEQFF
-,TRBJ2-7,TRBV6-5,TRBD1,TGTGCCAGCAGTTCTAGGGGGACAGGGTCCTACGAGCAGTACTTC,CASSSRGTGSYEQYF
-,TRBJ1-1,TRBV5-4,-,TGTGCCAGCAGCCGAATCGAAGGAACTGAAGCTTTCTTT,CASSRIEGTEAFF
-,TRBJ1-5,TRBV7-8,-,TGTGCCAGCAGCCTCCTGAATCAGCCCCAGCATTTT,CASSLLNQPQHF
-,TRBJ2-2,TRBV25-1,-,TGTGCCAGCAGTGCGGCTAACACCGGGGAGCTGTTTTTT,CASSAANTGELFF
once,TRBJ2-1,TRBV5-4,TRBD2,TGTGCCAGCAGCTTGGGGGGACTAGCGGGAGGGCCGGGCCCCTACAATGAGCAGTTCTTC,CASSLGGLAGGPGPYNEQFF
-,TRBJ2-7,TRBV7-9,TRBD2,TGTGCCAGCAGCATCGCACCAGCGGGGGCCTCCTACGAGCAGTACTTC,CASSIAPAGASYEQYF
few,TRBJ1-2,TRBV30,-,TGTGCCTGGAGTGGCAGCTCCTATGGCTACACCTTC,CAWSGSSYGYTF
-,TRBJ2-1,TRBV5-1,-,TGCGCCAGCACGGTGCAGGGGATAGCCAATGAGCAGTTCTTC,CASTVQGIANEQFF
-,TRBJ1-2,TRBV18,-,TGTGCCAGCTCAACCGACCTGGCAGGCTATGGCTACACCTTC,CASSTDLAGYGYTF
once,TRBJ2-1,TRBV19,TRBD1,TGTGCCAGTAGTATAGGACCACGGGACAGAGCTTACAATGAGCAGTTCTTC,CASSIGPRDRAYNEQFF
-,TRBJ2-1,TRBV11-3,-,TGTGCCAGCAGCTTTCCCCTCGTGGATGAGCAGTTCTTC,CASSFPLVDEQFF
-,TRBJ2-3,TRBV5-4,-,TGTGCCAGCAGCTTGGTCGTCAGCACAGATACGCAGTATTTT,CASSLVVSTDTQYF
-,TRBJ1-2,TRBV29-1,-,TGCAGCGTTGTTGGTGGCGAAAAGATATATGGCTACACCTTC,CSVVGGEKIYGYTF
-,TRBJ2-7,TRBV27,TRBD1,TGTGCCAGCATGGACAGGGTCCACGAGCAGTACTTC,CASMDRVHEQYF
-,TRBJ2-3,TRBV2,TRBD2,TGTGCCAGCAGTGACCCCTCGAGTCTAGCGGGAGGCATCCGGGGCACAGATACGCAGTATTTT,CASSDPSSLAGGIRGTDTQYF
-,TRBJ1-1,TRBV2,-,TGTGCCAGCAGTGAAGGAGTGGGGGGCGCCGGTGAAGCTTTCTTT,CASSEGVGGAGEAFF
-,TRBJ2-3,TRBV7-9,TRBD2,TGTGCCAGCAGCACCGGGACTAGCATGTCCGATACGCAGTATTTT,CASSTGTSMSDTQYF
-,TRBJ2-1,TRBV7-7,TRBD2,TGTGCTAGCAGCTTTTCTAGCGGGGGTCAGGGCGATGAGCAGTTCTTC,CASSFSSGGQGDEQFF
-,TRBJ1-1,TRBV5-8,-,TGTGCCAGCAGCTTGGCCGCGAACACTGAAGCTTTCTTT,CASSLAANTEAFF
-,TRBJ2-6,TRBV28,TRBD2,TGTGCCAGCAGGAATAGCGGGCCTCCCCGCAAAAGAGCCCTGACTTTC,CASRNSGPPRKRALTF
-,TRBJ2-7,TRBV15,TRBD1,TGTGCCACCAGCAGATCCTGGACAGGCCAGACCTACGAGCAGTACTTC,CATSRSWTGQTYEQYF
-,TRBJ2-7,TRBV7-8,TRBD2,TGTGCCAGCAGCTTTGCCAGGACTAGTTACTACGAGCAGTACTTC,CASSFARTSYYEQYF
-,TRBJ1-1,TRBV4-1,-,TGCGCCAGCAGCCAAGATCAGGGTGCTCGCACTGAAGCTTTCTTT,CASSQDQGARTEAFF
few,TRBJ1-6,TRBV25-1,-,TGTGCCAGCCCTCGAGGACGGAGCTCCTATAATTCACCCCTCCACTTT,CASPRGRSSYNSPLHF
once,TRBJ1-5,TRBV15,-,TGTGCCACCAGCAGAGATCCCAGGGCGGTTCAGCCCCAGCATTTT,CATSRDPRAVQPQHF
-,TRBJ2-3,TRBV2,-,TGTGCCAGCAGTGATGGTATCCGCACAGATACGCAGTATTTT,CASSDGIRTDTQYF
-,TRBJ2-1,TRBV7-6,TRBD2,TGTGCCAGCAGCTTAGAAGCGGGAGGGGCCTACAATGAGCAGTTCTTC,CASSLEAGGAYNEQFF
few,TRBJ1-2,TRBV2,-,TGTGCCAGCAGCGTCCCCGATACAAACTATGGCTACACCTTC,CASSVPDTNYGYTF
-,TRBJ1-5,TRBV12-5,-,TGTGCTAGTGGTTTGGTACACTCCCGGGACCACGGGGGACAGCCCCAGCATTTT,CASGLVHSRDHGGQPQHF
-,TRBJ1-5,TRBV24-1,TRBD1,TGTGCCACCAGTGACACAGGGGGTAGCAATCAGCCCCAGCATTTT,CATSDTGGSNQPQHF
-,TRBJ2-6,TRBV28,-,TGTGCCAGCAGGCCAACGTGGGGGTCCGGGGCCAACGTCCTGACTTTC,CASRPTWGSGANVLTF
-,TRBJ1-2,TRBV18,TRBD1,TGTGCCAGCTCACCGACAGGGGATGGCTACACCTTC,CASSPTGDGYTF
-,TRBJ1-1,TRBV18,-,TGTGCCAGCTCCCAGGCAGGTGATGAGTCTGCTTTCTTT,CASSQAGDESAFF
once,TRBJ1-3,TRBV30,TRBD1,TGTGCCTGGAGTGGGACAGGGGGTTGGAACACCATATATTTT,CAWSGTGGWNTIYF
few,TRBJ2-7,TRBV28,-,TGTGCCAGCAGTTCGAATTACGAGCAGTACTTC,CASSSNYEQYF
-,TRBJ1-3,TRBV28,-,TGTGCCAGCAGTCCGCAGGCTGGAAACACCATATATTTT,CASSPQAGNTIYF
-,TRBJ2-7,TRBV7-2,TRBD1,TGTGCCAGCAGCTCAGGGGGCGGGATGAGCTACGAGCAGTACTTC,CASSSGGGMSYEQYF
-,TRBJ2-1,TRBV30,TRBD2,TGTGCCTGGAGTGGACCCGGACTAGCGGGAGGGAAGATTATGAGCAGCTCCTACAATGAGCAGTTCTTC,CAWSGPGLAGGKIMSSSYNEQFF
once,TRBJ1-6,TRBV28,-,TGTGCCAGCAGTCCCTCAGGGAATTCACCCCTCCACTTT,CASSPSGNSPLHF
-,TRBJ1-2,TRBV21-1,-,TGTGCCAGCAGCATACTTGAAGGGGGGGCGAGGTCGAGGCGCGGCTACACCTTC,CASSILEGGARSRRGYTF
-,TRBJ1-1,TRBV3-1/TRBV3-2,-,TGTGCCAGTAGCCAAGGGGGGGCACCCGAAGCTTTCTTT,CASSQGGAPEAFF
-,TRBJ1-5,TRBV10-2,-,TGCGCCAGCATGAGGGACGGACAGATCAATCAGCCCCAGCATTTT,CASMRDGQINQPQHF